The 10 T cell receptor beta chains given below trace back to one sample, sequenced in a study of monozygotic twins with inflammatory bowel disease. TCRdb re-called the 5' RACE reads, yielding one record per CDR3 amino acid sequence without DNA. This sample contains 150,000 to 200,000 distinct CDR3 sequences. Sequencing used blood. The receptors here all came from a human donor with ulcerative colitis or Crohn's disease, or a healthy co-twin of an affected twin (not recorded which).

The chain's CDR3 is CASSQVQGLNSPLHF. The chain combines TRBV4-2 with TRBJ1-6; the TRBD1 assignment by TCRdb is unverifiable without DNA. Germline CDR1 reads LGHNA; CDR2 reads YNFKEQ. CDR3 size: 15 residues.

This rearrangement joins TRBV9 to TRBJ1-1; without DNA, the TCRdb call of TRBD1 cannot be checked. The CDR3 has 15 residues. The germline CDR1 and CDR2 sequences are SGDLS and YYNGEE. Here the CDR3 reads CASSPWGEMNTEAFF.

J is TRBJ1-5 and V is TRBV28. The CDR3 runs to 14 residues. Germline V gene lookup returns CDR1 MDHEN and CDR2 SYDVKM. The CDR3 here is CASSFHRQGPNQHF. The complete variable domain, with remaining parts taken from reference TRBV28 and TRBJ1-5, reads DVKVTQSSRYLVKRTGEKVFLECVQDMDHENMFWYRQDPGLGLRLIYFSYDVKMKEKGDIPEGYSVSREKKERFSLILESASTNQTSMYLCASSFHRQGPNQHFGDGTRLSIL.

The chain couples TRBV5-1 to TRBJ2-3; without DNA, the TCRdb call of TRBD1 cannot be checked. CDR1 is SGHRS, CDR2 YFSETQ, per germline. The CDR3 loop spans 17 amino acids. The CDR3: CASSLPSGPSSTDTQYF.

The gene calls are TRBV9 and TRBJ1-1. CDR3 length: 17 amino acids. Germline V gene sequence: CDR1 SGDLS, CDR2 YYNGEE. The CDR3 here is CASSTDGRQLMNTEAFF.

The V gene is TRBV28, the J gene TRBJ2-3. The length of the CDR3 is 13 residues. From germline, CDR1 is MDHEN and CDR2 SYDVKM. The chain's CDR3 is CASSPVEADTQYF.

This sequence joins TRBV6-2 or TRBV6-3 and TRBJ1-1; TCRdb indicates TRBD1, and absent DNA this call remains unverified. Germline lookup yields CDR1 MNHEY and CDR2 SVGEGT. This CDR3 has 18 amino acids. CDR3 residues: CASSWDRGVSGMNTEAFF.

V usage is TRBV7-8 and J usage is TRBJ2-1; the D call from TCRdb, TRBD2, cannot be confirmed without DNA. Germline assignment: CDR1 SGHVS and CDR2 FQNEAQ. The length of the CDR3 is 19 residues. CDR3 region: CASSPPLAGGALVDNEQFF.

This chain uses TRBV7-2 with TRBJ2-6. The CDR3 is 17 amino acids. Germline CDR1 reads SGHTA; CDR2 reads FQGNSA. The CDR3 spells CASSLASQDSGANVLTF. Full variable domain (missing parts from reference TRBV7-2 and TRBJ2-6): GAGVSQSPSNKVTEKGKDVELRCDPISGHTALYWYRQSLGQGLEFLIYFQGNSAPDKSGLPSDRFSAERTGGSVSTLTIQRTQQEDSAVYLCASSLASQDSGANVLTFGAGSRLTVL.

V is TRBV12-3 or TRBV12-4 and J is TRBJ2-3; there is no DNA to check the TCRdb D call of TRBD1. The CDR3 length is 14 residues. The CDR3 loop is CASSLWGSTDTQYF.